This entry lists 12 T cell receptor beta chains sequenced from one sample in a study of memory CD8 T cells in hepatitis C reinfection. TCRdb keeps only in-frame clones here, not all; method: immunoSEQ multiplex PCR. The sample has fewer than 50,000 clones; roughly 90% are singletons. Time point given: peak reinfection, 3 to 8 weeks after reinfection detection. Sorted cells were sequenced directly ex vivo without any in vitro expansion. What was sequenced was naive CD8+ T cells sorted from blood. These TCRs come from a man younger than 30 with hepatitis C virus infection.

This chain uses TRBV7-9 with TRBJ2-1; TRBD2 matches 7 bases. The germline gives CDR1 SEHNR, CDR2 FQNEAQ (reference sequence). This CDR3 region has 15 residues. V lost 6 bases and J lost 2; bases outside the gene matches: 7. The CDR3 bases are TGTGCCAGCAGTACTAATCGGGGGGCCTACAATGAGCAGTTCTTC. As protein: CASSTNRGAYNEQFF.

There are a few counts of this clone. CDR3: CASSFRDRAYEQYF. The DNA for the CDR3 is TGTGCCAGCAGTTTTAGGGACAGGGCCTACGAGCAGTACTTC. The chain recombines TRBV27 with TRBJ2-7; TRBD1 aligns across 9 bases. Germline V gene data show CDR1 as MNHEY and CDR2 as SMNVEV (reference sequence). The CDR3 extends over 14 amino acids. V was pared by 3 bases and J by 2 bases, with 2 bases of the junction left unmatched.

CDR3: CASSQDGATSTGKETQYF. In DNA, the CDR3 is TGCGCCAGCAGCCAAGATGGTGCGACTAGCACGGGTAAAGAGACCCAGTACTTC. The chain joins TRBV4-3 to TRBJ2-5, with 7 bases matching TRBD2. The germline gives CDR1 LGHNA, CDR2 YSLEER. The CDR3 has 18 residues. V shed 0 bases and J 3 bases; nucleotides not matched to a gene: 13.

V gene TRBV10-1 combines with J gene TRBJ2-1; possible D gene TRBD2, 6 bases. Trimming stripped 0 bases from V and 7 bases from J, with 7 bases between. Per germline, CDR1 WNHNN and CDR2 SYGVQD (reference sequence). The CDR3 sequence is 13 residues long. CDR3 bases: TGCGCCAGCAGTGAGTCGGAGGGGAATGAGCAGTTCTTC. Translating it yields CASSESEGNEQFF.

This chain uses TRBV7-9 with TRBJ2-1, with D perhaps matching TRBD2 (7 bases). This CDR3 is built from 16 residues. V shed 3 bases and J shed 8 bases, with 20 bases lying between them. The germline gives CDR1 SEHNR, CDR2 FQNEAQ (reference sequence). CDR3 coding DNA: TGTGCCAGCAGCTTCTTAGGGGGAGGGGCTGTCGATGAGCAGTTCTTC. Protein product: CASSFLGGGAVDEQFF.

The rearrangement links TRBV19 to TRBJ2-2, with D uncertain. Germline-derived CDR1 and CDR2 are LNHDA and SQIVND (reference sequence). V lost 1 base to trimming and J lost 3 bases, with 9 bases between them. CDR3 length equals 15 residues. The CDR3 nucleotides are TGTGCCAGTAGTATAGGGCAGGCACACACCGGGGAGCTGTTTTTT. Its translation: CASSIGQAHTGELFF.

This chain joins TRBV11-2 and TRBJ2-5, with TRBD2 as a possible D gene (7 bases). Per the germline V gene, CDR1 is SGHAT and CDR2 is FQNNGV. Trimming pared 1 base from V and 5 bases from J, leaving 20 bases between. This CDR3 is built from 17 residues. The CDR3 loop reads CASSLVWGSGGLETQYF. In DNA, the CDR3 is TGTGCCAGCAGCTTAGTTTGGGGGTCCGGGGGGCTGGAGACCCAGTACTTC.

In its sample, this clone is medium-sized (0.01 to 0.1%). The V gene is TRBV4-3, the J gene TRBJ1-1; unclear D gene. Germline CDR1 and CDR2: LGHNA and YSLEER. This CDR3 is built from 13 residues. V was clipped by 4 bases and J by 0 bases, with 6 bases between them. CDR3 sequence (DNA): TGCGCCAGCAGCCCCAGGATGAACACTGAAGCTTTCTTT. As protein: CASSPRMNTEAFF.

The rearrangement uses TRBV5-6 and TRBJ2-3; D uncertain. The CDR3 totals 14 residues. The germline V gene encodes CDR1 SGHDT and CDR2 YYEEEE. Trimming shortened V by 1 base and J by 4 bases, and 10 bases separated the two germline ends. CDR3 sequence reads: CASSLKSGADTQYF. CDR3 DNA: TGTGCCAGCAGCTTGAAGTCCGGTGCAGATACGCAGTATTTT.

This chain links TRBV19 with TRBJ2-3; TRBD2 aligns across 7 bases. After removal of 5 bases from V and 4 bases from J, the junction contained 9 bases not matched to a gene. Looked up from germline, CDR1 is LNHDA and CDR2 is SQIVND (reference sequence). This CDR3 has 15 residues. The CDR3 here is CASSSSTSRADTQYF. The CDR3, as DNA: TGTGCCAGTAGTTCCTCGACTAGCCGTGCAGATACGCAGTATTTT. Variable domain in full (rest from reference TRBV19 and TRBJ2-3): DGGITQSPKYLFRKEGQNVTLSCEQNLNHDAMYWYRQDPGQGLRLIYYSQIVNDFQKGDIAEGYSVSREKKESFPLTVTSAQKNPTAFYLCASSSSTSRADTQYFGPGTRLTVL.

The chain's CDR3 is CATSREGAAGDTGELFF. CDR3 nucleotides: TGTGCCACCAGCAGAGAGGGGGCCGCAGGGGACACCGGGGAGCTGTTTTTT. This chain joins TRBV15 and TRBJ2-2; D perhaps matches TRBD1 (6 bases). The CDR3 is made up of 17 amino acids. The V end lost 0 bases, the J end lost 3 bases, and 14 bases lay between the germline ends. CDR1 is LNHNV, CDR2 YYDKDF, per germline (reference sequence).

A few counts support this clone. Other nucleotide sequences in the sample specify the same CDR3. The V call is TRBV14, the J call TRBJ1-1; perhaps TRBD1 as D (5 bases). Trimming took 1 base from V and 5 from J, leaving 11 bases between them. The CDR3 has 14 amino acids. CDR1 and CDR2 (germline): SGHDN, FVKESK. CDR3 coding DNA: TGTGCCAGCAGCCAAGGGCAGGGTTGGACTGAAGCTTTCTTT. This translates into CASSQGQGWTEAFF. Supplemented by reference TRBV14 and TRBJ1-1, the full variable domain reads EAGVTQFPSHSVIEKGQTVTLRCDPISGHDNLYWYRRVMGKEIKFLLHFVKESKQDESGMPNNRFLAERTGGTYSTLKVQPAELEDSGVYFCASSQGQGWTEAFFGQGTRLTVV.